This T cell receptor beta chain was documented in a study of blood T cells in healthy people across ages. Overall study results and limits: A roughly linear age-dependent decrease characterized TCR beta diversity per million T cells.

The CDR3 loop spans 14 amino acids. Germline V gene data show CDR1 as SGDLS and CDR2 as YYNGEE. V gave up 0 bases and J gave up 3 bases; unmatched junction bases: 3. In regard to this clonotype: Antigen: not known.

Drawing of peripheral blood yielded about 9.6 milliliters from each donor. The second PCR ran roughly 6 to 11 cycles with a sample-barcoded 5' primer and J-beta primers. A tag from a template-switch adaptor with 12 random nucleotides marked each cDNA molecule. TCRdb used MiXCR to reprocess the 5' RACE reads, holding one entry per CDR3 protein. The sample lists 550,000 to 750,000 distinct CDR3 sequences, over 20% seen once, with 3% to 4% in the top ten. Sample: blood. The chain uses TRBV9 and TRBJ2-7; 7 nucleotides line up with TRBD2. The receptor comes from a man in his 70s in good health. This chain's CDR3 is CASSVAGGNYEQYF. The CDR3 nucleotides are TGTGCCAGCAGCGTAGCGGGAGGAAACTACGAGCAGTACTTC.